These T cell receptor beta chains were read from a single sample in a study of metastatic and nonmetastatic thyroid tumors. TCRdb redid the clone calls on the PCR reads using MiXCR. The sample carries fewer than 35,000 clones, 15% to 20% recorded once. The sample was blood. These receptors were taken from a male donor with papillary thyroid cancer or a benign thyroid nodule (not recorded which). Some clones in this sample may be carry-over from other donors' samples. CDR3s include the opening cysteine and the closing phenylalanine or tryptophan. The D gene is left open where the match is weak. A row's size may be missing; if present it is once, few, many or a size class.

many	TRBV4-2	TRBJ1-2	TRBD1	TGTGCCAGCAGCCAATCCGACAGGGGCGATGGCTACACCTTC	CASSQSDRGDGYTF
few	TRBV12-3/TRBV12-4	TRBJ1-4	TRBD1	TGTGCCAGCAGTGAAGGACAGGGGACTCTTAATGAAAAACTGTTTTTT	CASSEGQGTLNEKLFF
many	TRBV6-6	TRBJ2-1	-	TGTGCCAGCAGTTATTCCAGCTACAATGAGCAGTTCTTC	CASSYSSYNEQFF
few	TRBV6-1	TRBJ1-5	-	TGTGCCAGCAGTGAGAGGCCGGACTATAGCAATCAGCCCCAGCATTTT	CASSERPDYSNQPQHF
-	TRBV25-1	TRBJ2-3	-	TGTGCCAGCAGTGACTCTAGGGACATCTTCGACGTCGTATCGTGGGGGAGCACAGATACGCAGTATTTT	CASSDSRDIFDVVSWGSTDTQYF
many	TRBV24-1	TRBJ2-1	-	TGTGCCACCGGTCAGGTTAGCCCCCCAGAGCAGTTCTTC	CATGQVSPPEQFF
medium-sized	TRBV6-2/TRBV6-3	TRBJ2-2	-	TGTGCCAGCAGTTACGCCCTGCCCACCGGGGAGCTGTTTTTT	CASSYALPTGELFF
many	TRBV18	TRBJ2-7	TRBD1	TGTGCCAGCTCACCCGGGACAGGGGACTACGAGCAGTACTTC	CASSPGTGDYEQYF
few	TRBV20-1	TRBJ2-5	-	TGCAGTGCTATACCGGGCAGGGGCGAGACCCAGTACTTC	CSAIPGRGETQYF
many	TRBV24-1	TRBJ2-4	-	TGTGCCACCAGTGATCGGTCAAGAGGGAACATTCAGTACTTC	CATSDRSRGNIQYF
few	TRBV27	TRBJ1-6	TRBD1	TGTGCCAGCAGAGGTCTTGGGACAGGGGAATCACCCCTCCACTTT	CASRGLGTGESPLHF
few	TRBV19	TRBJ1-2	-	TGTGCCAGGGGCTCTACTAACTATGGCTACACCTTC	CARGSTNYGYTF
few	TRBV10-1	TRBJ2-3	-	TGCGCCAGCAGGGGTCAACAGGGAGATACCCAGTATTTT	CASRGQQGDTQYF
many	TRBV29-1	TRBJ2-2	-	TGCAGCGCCGAGATAGGGTTGAACACCGGAGAGCTGTTTTTT	CSAEIGLNTGELFF
many	TRBV7-9	TRBJ1-5	-	TGTGCCAGCAGCCACCCCAATCAGCCCCAGCATTTT	CASSHPNQPQHF
many	TRBV10-2	TRBJ2-2	-	TGCGCCAGCAGTGAAGCAGGGGCCAACACCGGGGAGCTGTTTTTT	CASSEAGANTGELFF
-	TRBV6-1	TRBJ1-2	-	TGTGCCAGCAGTGCGAAAACGAACTATGGATACACCTTC	CASSAKTNYGYTF
few	TRBV9	TRBJ2-1	-	TGTGCCAGCAGCGTAGGGTGGAATGAGCAGTTCTTC	CASSVGWNEQFF
few	TRBV12-3/TRBV12-4	TRBJ2-1	TRBD2	TGTGCCAGCAGTTTGGCTAGCGGGGAATACAATGAGCAGTTCTTC	CASSLASGEYNEQFF
many	TRBV9	TRBJ2-7	TRBD2	TGTGCCAGCAGCGGGTCGACTAGCGGGTCCTACGAGCAGTACTTC	CASSGSTSGSYEQYF
-	TRBV28	TRBJ2-3	TRBD2	TGTGCCAGCAGTTGGACGACTAGCACAGCTACACAGTATTTT	CASSWTTSTATQYF
-	TRBV10-3	TRBJ1-5	-	TGTGCCATCAGTGAGCCAGGGGTGAGCAATCAGCCCCAGCATTTT	CAISEPGVSNQPQHF
many	TRBV7-9	TRBJ1-5	-	TGTGCCAGCAGTTATGGGGGGGCCCAGCCCCAGCATTTT	CASSYGGAQPQHF
few	TRBV28	TRBJ2-3	TRBD2	TGTTCCAGCAGTTTTGGGGGAGGGTTCCCAGATACGCAGTATTTT	CSSSFGGGFPDTQYF
few	TRBV10-3	TRBJ1-3	-	TGTGCCATCAGCCCGGCACAGGCCCTCTCTGGAAACACCATATATTTT	CAISPAQALSGNTIYF
many	TRBV4-1	TRBJ2-1	-	TGCGCCAGCAGCCAAGAAGGACACAATGAGCAGTTCTTC	CASSQEGHNEQFF
-	TRBV20-1	TRBJ2-2	TRBD1	TGCAGTGCTCCGAACCTTCAGGGGGACACCGGGGAGCTGTTTTTT	CSAPNLQGDTGELFF
medium-sized	TRBV6-1	TRBJ2-7	TRBD1	TGTGCCAGCAGTTCAGAGAGCCTTAGTGGTACAGGGGACGAGCAGTACTTC	CASSSESLSGTGDEQYF
few	TRBV19	TRBJ1-5	-	TGCGCCACCGGGTGGACAGTAAGCAATCAGCCCCAGCATTTT	CATGWTVSNQPQHF